These 32 T cell receptor beta chains originate from one sample sequenced in a study of blood T cell repertoires in COVID-19. Sequenced by immunoSEQ multiplex PCR; TCRdb stores in-frame clones only, minus some. The data contain 50,000 to 80,000 clones, around 89% of them singletons. The source material was PBMCs or T cells enriched from blood (not recorded which). Source of these receptors: a woman in her forties who had recovered from COVID-19.

This CDR3 is CATSGRTGELFF. For the CDR3, the DNA is TGTGCCACCAGTGGGAGGACCGGGGAGCTGTTTTTT. This chain links TRBV24-1 with TRBJ2-2; tentative D call: TRBD2 (5 bases). The germline gives CDR1 KGHDR, CDR2 SFDVKD. Trimming removed 5 bases at V and 5 bases at J, with 5 bases between. The length of the CDR3 is 12 residues.

The chain employs TRBV3-1 (or the pseudogene TRBV3-2) and TRBJ2-1; possible D gene TRBD1, 5 bases. The V end lost 5 bases, the J end lost 10 bases, and 9 bases lay between the germline ends. The CDR3 runs 11 residues. Looked up from germline, CDR1 is LGHDT and CDR2 is YNNKEL (reference sequence). This chain's CDR3 is CASSAWGEQFF. Here the CDR3 DNA reads TGTGCCAGCAGCGCCTGGGGCGAGCAGTTCTTC.

The rearrangement joins TRBV23-1 to TRBJ1-2; no clear D. TRBV23-1 is annotated as an ORF whose role is uncertain. Trimming took 0 bases from V and 4 from J, leaving 12 bases between them. This CDR3 comprises 15 residues. CDR3 DNA sequence: TGCGCCAGCAGTCAATCGGAGGCGGGGAGCTATGGCTACACCTTC. As protein: CASSQSEAGSYGYTF.

The chain combines TRBV11-2 with TRBJ2-1, with D tentatively TRBD2 (7 bases). Deletions cut 5 bases from V and 3 bases from J, with 17 bases between. Germline V gene lookup returns CDR1 SGHAT and CDR2 FQNNGV. The CDR3 loop spans 16 amino acids. The CDR3: CASSQGGGSNYNEQFF. DNA of the CDR3: TGTGCCAGCAGCCAGGGAGGGGGGTCCAACTACAATGAGCAGTTCTTC.

This chain joins TRBV25-1 and TRBJ1-1; 7 bases are a match to TRBD1. The trim removed 0 bases at V and 3 bases at J, leaving 4 bases unmatched. In germline, CDR1 is MGHDK, CDR2 SYGVNS. The CDR3 extends over 15 amino acids. CDR3 region: CASSEYRGLDTEAFF. The DNA for the CDR3 is TGTGCCAGCAGTGAATATAGGGGGCTGGACACTGAAGCTTTCTTT. Drawing the rest from reference TRBV25-1 and TRBJ1-1, the complete variable domain is EADIYQTPRYLVIGTGKKITLECSQTMGHDKMYWYQQDPGMELHLIHYSYGVNSTEKGDLSSESTVSRIRTEHFPLTLESARPSHTSQYLCASSEYRGLDTEAFFGQGTRLTVV.

The V gene is TRBV11-2, the J gene TRBJ2-7, with D possibly being TRBD2 (5 bases). V was pared by 1 base and J by 3 bases, with 13 bases between. The CDR3 extends over 15 amino acids. Germline loops: CDR1 SGHAT, CDR2 FQNNGV. The CDR3 nucleotides read TGTGCCAGCAGCTTAGGGGGAGCGGCCCGCTACGAGCAGTACTTC. Its protein product is CASSLGGAARYEQYF.

This chain joins TRBV27 and TRBJ1-5; D call uncertain. The CDR3 sequence is 15 residues long. Trimming removed 6 bases at V and 2 bases at J, with 14 bases between. Looked up from germline, CDR1 is MNHEY and CDR2 is SMNVEV (reference sequence). In DNA form, the CDR3 reads TGTGCCAGCAGGACCCAGAAGGAGGGCAATCAGCCCCAGCATTTT. This gives the protein CASRTQKEGNQPQHF.

The gene calls are TRBV29-1 and TRBJ1-5; 12 nucleotides align to TRBD1. The CDR3 consists of 14 residues. V shed 7 bases and J 7 bases; nucleotides not matched to a gene: 8. Germline values: CDR1 SQVTM, CDR2 ANQGSEA. The CDR3 DNA reads as TGCAGCGCCGGGACAGGGGGCGGGAACCAGCCCCAGCATTTT. Translated, it gives CSAGTGGGNQPQHF.

This clone was seen more than once but under ten times. The chain couples TRBV11-3 to TRBJ2-5, with D perhaps TRBD2 (6 bases). The CDR3 is 15 amino acids. The germline V gene has CDR1 SGHNT and CDR2 YENEEA. V lost 0 bases, J lost 2 bases, and 10 bases lay in between. This CDR3 is CASSLDLGGQETQYF. For the CDR3, the DNA is TGTGCCAGCAGCTTAGATTTGGGGGGTCAAGAGACCCAGTACTTC.

This sequence joins TRBV29-1 and TRBJ1-2, with 8 bases identical to TRBD1. Trimming cost V 4 bases and J 7 bases; bases outside gene matches: 5. The germline V gene encodes CDR1 SQVTM and CDR2 ANQGSEA. The CDR3 is 12 residues long. This CDR3 reads CSVGQGSSGYTF. In nucleotides, the CDR3 is TGCAGCGTTGGACAGGGGAGTAGTGGCTACACCTTC.

The chain is built from TRBV7-8 and TRBJ2-5; 7 positions agree with TRBD1. CDR1 is SGHVS, CDR2 FQNEAQ, per germline. Unmatched junction bases numbered 5, after V lost 2 bases and J lost 5 bases. The CDR3 length is 14 residues. The CDR3 loop reads CASSLRAGGETQYF. The CDR3 nucleotides read TGTGCCAGCAGCTTACGTGCAGGGGGTGAGACCCAGTACTTC.

The chain has TRBV5-6 and TRBJ2-3, with D possibly matching TRBD1 (6 bases). The CDR3 has 13 amino acids. CDR1 and CDR2 from the germline V gene are SGHDT and YYEEEE. V was cut by 7 bases and J by 2 bases, with 11 bases left in between. The CDR3 bases are TGTGCCAGCTCGGACAGATTCACAGATACGCAGTATTTT. Amino acid sequence: CASSDRFTDTQYF.

CDR3: CASRGGANTGELFF. In nucleotides, the CDR3 is TGTGCCAGCCGAGGAGGTGCGAACACCGGGGAGCTGTTTTTT. This chain joins TRBV2 and TRBJ2-2, with a weak D call TRBD2 (5 bases). The CDR3 is 14 amino acids. Trimming left V 8 bases short and J 0 bases short, with 10 bases between. The V gene's germline CDR1 is SNHLY and CDR2 FYNNEI.

The V call is TRBV5-1, the J call TRBJ2-4; D might be TRBD2 (7 bases). The CDR3 extends over 17 amino acids. V gave up 7 bases and J gave up 0 bases, with 20 bases separating them. Germline V gives CDR1 SGHRS, CDR2 YFSETQ. The CDR3 coding sequence is TGCGCCAGCTCGGGGGAGGGGGGCGATTTAGCCAAAAACATTCAGTACTTC. It specifies CASSGEGGDLAKNIQYF. Full variable domain (remainder filled in from reference TRBV5-1 and TRBJ2-4): KAGVTQTPRYLIKTRGQQVTLSCSPISGHRSVSWYQQTPGQGLQFLFEYFSETQRNKGNFPGRFSGRQFSNSRSEMNVSTLELGDSALYLCASSGEGGDLAKNIQYFGAGTRLSVL.

This chain links TRBV19 with TRBJ1-1, with a possible D match to TRBD1 (6 bases). This CDR3 comprises 15 residues. Trimming pared 1 base from V and 1 base from J, leaving 10 bases between. The germline gives CDR1 LNHDA, CDR2 SQIVND (reference sequence). CDR3: CASSIGAGANTEAFF. CDR3 bases: TGTGCCAGTAGTATAGGGGCAGGGGCGAACACTGAAGCTTTCTTT.

The V call is TRBV2, the J call TRBJ1-2; 7 nucleotides align to TRBD1. From germline, CDR1 is SNHLY and CDR2 FYNNEI. Unmatched junction bases numbered 6, after V lost 2 bases and J lost 0 bases. The CDR3 is 16 amino acids. CDR3 sequence reads: CASSEQGVFTNYGYTF. CDR3 coding DNA: TGTGCCAGCAGTGAACAGGGGGTCTTCACTAACTATGGCTACACCTTC.

This chain connects TRBV6-1 to TRBJ2-3; 11 positions match TRBD2. The CDR3 loop spans 15 amino acids. Trimming took 2 bases from V and 4 from J; bases not matched to a gene: 2. Germline-derived CDR1 and CDR2 are MNHNS and SASEGT. CDR3 residues: CASSETSGGSDTQYF. The DNA for the CDR3 is TGTGCCAGCAGTGAAACTAGCGGGGGCTCAGATACGCAGTATTTT.

The V and J genes are TRBV27 and TRBJ1-1, with no clear D. This CDR3 spans 15 amino acids. Germline assignment: CDR1 MNHEY and CDR2 SMNVEV (reference sequence). V was shortened by 7 bases and J by 2 bases, with 17 bases between the two germline ends. CDR3 coding DNA: TGTGCCAGCATGTTACAGCGCGGAGGAAACACTGAAGCTTTCTTT. Its translation is CASMLQRGGNTEAFF.

The chain has TRBV5-8 and TRBJ2-7, with D unresolved. V gave up 10 bases and J gave up 2 bases, with 13 bases separating them. This CDR3 spans 12 amino acids. Germline values: CDR1 SGHTS, CDR2 YDEGEE. The CDR3 sequence is CAGSRQAYEQYF. CDR3 nucleotide sequence: TGTGCCGGGTCCCGGCAGGCCTACGAGCAGTACTTC. The full variable domain, completed using reference TRBV5-8 and TRBJ2-7, is EAGVTQSPTHLIKTRGQQATLRCSPISGHTSVYWYQQALGLGLQFLLWYDEGEERNRGNFPPRFSGRQFPNYSSELNVNALELEDSALYLCAGSRQAYEQYFGPGTRLTVT.

V gene TRBV6-9 combines with J gene TRBJ1-1; 8 nucleotides line up with TRBD1. Germline V gene sequence: CDR1 MNHGY, CDR2 SVAAGI. This CDR3 is built from 14 residues. V lost 6 bases to trimming and J lost 0 bases; unmatched junction nucleotides: 3. The CDR3 loop is CASSRTGMNTEAFF. The CDR3 DNA is TGTGCCAGCAGCAGGACAGGGATGAACACTGAAGCTTTCTTT.

V is TRBV13 and J is TRBJ1-2; D is possibly TRBD1 (5 bases). Germline CDR1 and CDR2: PRHDT and FYEKMQ (reference sequence). Trimming took 2 bases from V and 4 from J, leaving 20 bases between them. This CDR3 has 17 residues. For the CDR3, the DNA is TGTGCCAGCAGCTTATGGGGGAGGGGCAGAGAATTCTATGGCTACACCTTC. It is translated as CASSLWGRGREFYGYTF.

The genes are TRBV7-8 and TRBJ1-6; 9 bases fit TRBD1. From germline, CDR1 is SGHVS and CDR2 FQNEAQ. The CDR3 covers 16 residues. V lost 4 bases and J lost 6; bases outside the gene matches: 7. DNA for the CDR3: TGTGCCAGCAGCTACCCCAGGACAGGGGCTAATTCACCCCTCCACTTT. As protein: CASSYPRTGANSPLHF.

V is TRBV12-5 and J is TRBJ1-5; D call uncertain. The CDR3 runs to 16 residues. Germline CDR1 and CDR2: LGHNT and FRNRAP. Trimming stripped 3 bases from V and 3 bases from J, with 15 bases between. Written as DNA, the CDR3 is TGTGCTAGTGGTTTCGGTACTTTGGTTAACAATCAGCCCCAGCATTTT. Its protein product is CASGFGTLVNNQPQHF.

The chain recombines TRBV19 with TRBJ2-5; 7 bases are shared with TRBD1. The CDR3 is made up of 15 amino acids. CDR1 is LNHDA and CDR2 is SQIVND in the germline V gene (reference sequence). V was pared by 9 bases and J by 0 bases, with 10 bases of the junction left unmatched. CDR3 sequence: CASSPGQRYQETQYF. The CDR3 DNA follows: TGTGCCAGCAGTCCGGGACAGAGGTACCAAGAGACCCAGTACTTC.

The V gene is TRBV5-1, the J gene TRBJ1-4; D possibly corresponds to TRBD1 (5 bases). CDR1 and CDR2 from the germline V gene are SGHRS and YFSETQ. The CDR3 has 19 amino acids. V lost 4 bases and J 1 base, leaving 23 bases between the germline ends. For the CDR3, the DNA is TGCGCCAGCAGCCCCGCCGTCGGGGGAGTAAGCCTAACTAATGAAAAACTGTTTTTT. This encodes CASSPAVGGVSLTNEKLFF.

In DNA, the CDR3 is TGTGCCAGCAGCTTGGGACTAGCGGGCTCCGAGCAGTACTTC. This codes for CASSLGLAGSEQYF. V gene TRBV11-3 combines with J gene TRBJ2-7; 12 positions match TRBD2. This CDR3 region has 14 residues. Per germline, CDR1 SGHNT and CDR2 YENEEA. Trimming at V came to 3 bases and at J to 6 bases, leaving 3 bases not matched to a gene.

This sequence joins TRBV2 and TRBJ2-3; TRBD2 aligns across 11 bases. Germline V lookup: CDR1 SNHLY, CDR2 FYNNEI. J gave up 4 bases and V 7 bases, and 16 bases lay outside the gene matches. This CDR3 is built from 18 residues. For the CDR3, the DNA is TGTGCCAGCAAAGAACTAGCGGGGGTTATCCCGGGGGCAGATACGCAGTATTTT. As protein: CASKELAGVIPGADTQYF.

This rearrangement joins TRBV19 to TRBJ1-5; D is unclear. V was pared by 6 bases and J by 7 bases, with 16 bases between. Germline assignment: CDR1 LNHDA and CDR2 SQIVND (reference sequence). CDR3 size: 14 residues. This CDR3 reads CASSLRTGGQPQHF. Written as DNA, the CDR3 is TGTGCCAGTAGCCTCAGGACGGGCGGGCAGCCCCAGCATTTT.

The chain recombines TRBV11-2 with TRBJ2-7, with 8 bases matching TRBD1. V was clipped by 4 bases and J by 4 bases; unmatched bases: 6. Germline V gives CDR1 SGHAT, CDR2 FQNNGV. This CDR3 spans 14 amino acids. The CDR3 here is CASSSDRVTYEQYF. CDR3 nucleotides: TGTGCCAGCAGCTCGGACAGGGTAACGTACGAGCAGTACTTC.

The V call is TRBV6-2 or TRBV6-3, the J call TRBJ2-2; 11 bases fit TRBD2. The V and J ends lost 4 bases and 2 bases, in that order; junction bases with no gene match: 12. The CDR3 is made up of 19 amino acids. CDR1 and CDR2 from the germline V gene are MNHEY and SVGEGT. CDR3 in amino acids: CASSSSGTSGQPNTGELFF. CDR3 coding DNA: TGTGCCAGCAGTTCGTCCGGGACTAGCGGACAACCCAACACCGGGGAGCTGTTTTTT.

This clone came up a few times. The V call is TRBV6-2 or TRBV6-3, the J call TRBJ1-5, with TRBD1 matching 7 bases. V lost 5 bases, J lost 3 bases, and 10 bases stayed unmatched. CDR1 is MNHEY, CDR2 SVGEGT, per germline. This CDR3 is built from 16 residues. The CDR3 DNA is TGTGCCAGCAGTAGCCGGACAGGCGGTACCAATCAGCCCCAGCATTTT. Its translation: CASSSRTGGTNQPQHF.

The chain couples TRBV6-5 to TRBJ2-3, with 8 bases matching TRBD2. CDR3 size: 15 residues. Germline values: CDR1 MNHEY, CDR2 SVGAGI. J lost 1 base, V lost 8 bases, and 8 bases had no gene match. In DNA form, the CDR3 reads TGTGCCAGCTCCGATCGGCGGGGGGGCACAGATACGCAGTATTTT. Its protein product is CASSDRRGGTDTQYF.